This passage covers 3 T cell receptor beta chains from one sample sequenced in a study of T cells in Graves' hyperthyroidism and ophthalmopathy. From RNA transcripts, TCR beta CDR3 regions were amplified. Researchers ran a first-round RT-PCR on the TCR CDR3 using the HTBI primer set. Via MiXCR, TCRdb re-called the multiplex PCR reads, giving one row per CDR3 protein. The top ten hold under 20% of the sample, which has 550,000 to 700,000 distinct CDR3 sequences, more than 45% seen once. The specimen was peripheral blood or thyroid tissue (not recorded which). All receptors come from an adult woman with Graves' disease, either hyperthyroidism or ophthalmopathy (not recorded which).

The chain joins TRBV29-1 to TRBJ2-7; 10 bases line up with TRBD2. This CDR3 region has 16 residues. The V segment lost 8 bases and the J segment 1 base; nucleotides outside the gene matches: 14. Germline V lookup: CDR1 SQVTM, CDR2 ANQGSEA. The CDR3 reads CSLDPSGSTISYEQYF. The CDR3 DNA sequence: TGCAGCTTAGATCCTAGCGGGAGTACTATTTCCTACGAGCAGTACTTC.

This clonotype has just one count. V and J are TRBV24-1 and TRBJ2-2; the D is unclear. The germline V gene encodes CDR1 KGHDR and CDR2 SFDVKD. The CDR3 has 12 amino acids. The germline V and J ends were trimmed by 4 bases and 7 bases, with 6 bases remaining between them. CDR3 nucleotides: TGTGCCACCAGTGAAGTAAGCGGGGAGCTGTTTTTT. Translating gives CATSEVSGELFF.

The chain uses TRBV7-2 and TRBJ2-5; 10 bases are a match to TRBD2. The J segment lost 4 bases and the V segment lost 6 bases, leaving 8 bases of the junction unmatched. This CDR3 is built from 15 residues. Germline lookup yields CDR1 SGHTA and CDR2 FQGNSA. The CDR3 protein is CASSPSGRARETQYF. In DNA, the CDR3 is TGTGCCAGCAGTCCAAGCGGGAGGGCCAGAGAGACCCAGTACTTC. The full variable domain, completed using reference TRBV7-2 and TRBJ2-5, is GAGVSQSPSNKVTEKGKDVELRCDPISGHTALYWYRQSLGQGLEFLIYFQGNSAPDKSGLPSDRFSAERTGGSVSTLTIQRTQQEDSAVYLCASSPSGRARETQYFGPGTRLLVL.